This TCR beta chain was profiled in a study of CD8+ T cells in alopecia areata. CD4+ and CD8+ T cells were sorted from PBMCs. cDNA serving as the sequencing template came from extracted, reverse transcribed RNA. Profiled with immunoSEQ multiplex PCR; TCRdb holds only in-frame clones, not every one. The sample consists of 140,000 to 150,000 clones, 62% of them appearing once. The CDR3 totals 15 residues. V dropped 6 bases and J dropped 6 bases, with 20 bases sitting between them. Germline-derived CDR1 and CDR2 are KGHSH and LQKENI. The chain couples TRBV18 to TRBJ1-1; a weak D match, TRBD1 (5 bases). Sequenced: CD8+ T cells sorted from blood. The sequence derives from a human donor in good health. CDR3 in DNA: TGTGCCAGCTCGCCTCATATGACAGTAACGCCTGAAGCTTTCTTT. Translating it yields CASSPHMTVTPEAFF.